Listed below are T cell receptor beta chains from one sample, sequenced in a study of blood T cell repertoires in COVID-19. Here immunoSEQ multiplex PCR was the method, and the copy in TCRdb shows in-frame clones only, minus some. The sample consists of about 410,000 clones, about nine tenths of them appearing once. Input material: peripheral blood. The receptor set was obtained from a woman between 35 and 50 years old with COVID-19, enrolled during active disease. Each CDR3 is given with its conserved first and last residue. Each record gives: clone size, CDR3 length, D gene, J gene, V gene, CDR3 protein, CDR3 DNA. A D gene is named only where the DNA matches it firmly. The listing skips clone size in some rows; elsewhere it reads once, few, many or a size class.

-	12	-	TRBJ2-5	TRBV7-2	CASSPNGDTQYF	TGTGCCAGCAGCCCGAACGGGGATACCCAGTACTTC
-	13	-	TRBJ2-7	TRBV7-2	CASSFTGNYEQYF	TGTGCCAGCAGCTTTACAGGTAACTACGAGCAGTACTTC
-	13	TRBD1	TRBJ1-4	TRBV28	CASVGTGIKKLFF	TGTGCCAGCGTGGGGACAGGGATTAAAAAACTGTTTTTT
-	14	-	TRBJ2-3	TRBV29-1	CSVGSGGNTDTQYF	TGCAGCGTTGGTTCTGGGGGCAACACAGATACGCAGTATTTT
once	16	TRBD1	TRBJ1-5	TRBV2	CASMKDRGYSNQPQHF	TGTGCCAGCATGAAGGACAGGGGATATAGCAATCAGCCCCAGCATTTT
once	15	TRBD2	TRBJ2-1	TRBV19	CASSVGLAVGNEQFF	TGTGCCAGTAGTGTCGGACTAGCGGTAGGGAATGAGCAGTTCTTC
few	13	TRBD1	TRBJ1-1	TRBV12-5	CASGSPQGREAFF	TGTGCTAGTGGTTCCCCACAGGGGAGGGAAGCTTTCTTT
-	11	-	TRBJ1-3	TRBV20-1	CSARAGNTIYF	TGCAGTGCCCGAGCTGGAAACACCATATATTTT
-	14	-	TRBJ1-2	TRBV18	CASSPPAGSYGYTF	TGTGCCAGCTCACCACCGGCGGGCAGCTATGGCTACACCTTC
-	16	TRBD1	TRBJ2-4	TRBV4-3	CASSQGTGGVSNIQYF	TGCGCCAGCAGCCAAGGGACAGGGGGCGTAAGTAACATTCAGTACTTC
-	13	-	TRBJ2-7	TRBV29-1	CSVEEPGISEQYF	TGCAGCGTTGAAGAACCCGGGATATCCGAGCAGTACTTC
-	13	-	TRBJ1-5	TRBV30	CAWSVQQAQPQHF	TGTGCCTGGAGTGTACAACAGGCTCAGCCCCAGCATTTT
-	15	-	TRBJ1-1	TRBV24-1	CATSDPKGMNTEAFF	TGTGCCACCAGTGACCCGAAGGGGATGAACACTGAAGCTTTCTTT
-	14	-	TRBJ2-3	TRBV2	CASIPSRRLDTQYF	TGTGCCAGCATCCCTAGCAGGCGATTAGATACGCAGTATTTT